The 9 T cell receptor beta chains below all came from one sample that was sequenced in a study of cytomegalovirus exposure and HLA in healthy donors. PCR was performed using 60 Vbeta and 13 Jbeta primers. Some clones are missing from TCRdb's copy, which holds only in-frame ones; the method was immunoSEQ multiplex PCR. The table has 75,000 to 90,000 clones, 65% to 85% seen once. Sequenced material: PBMCs. These TCRs come from a man aged 45-65 years in good health and CMV-seronegative.

The chain is built from TRBV7-2 and TRBJ2-5; tentatively, D is TRBD1 (6 bases). Trimming shortened V by 1 base and J by 5 bases, and 11 bases separated the two germline ends. Germline CDR1 and CDR2: SGHTA and FQGNSA. The length of the CDR3 is 14 residues. The CDR3 is CASSLVQGWETQYF. The DNA of the CDR3 is TGTGCCAGCAGCTTAGTCCAGGGGTGGGAGACCCAGTACTTC.

The chain employs TRBV18 and TRBJ2-3; 12 nucleotides line up with TRBD1. Germline loops: CDR1 KGHSH, CDR2 LQKENI. This CDR3 has 16 residues. J was trimmed by 7 bases and V by 3 bases; bases with no gene match: 8. The CDR3 bases are TGTGCCAGCTCACCTCCGGGACAGGGGGCCTCGTATACGCAGTATTTT. Protein sequence: CASSPPGQGASYTQYF.

The V call is TRBV2, the J call TRBJ2-3; 7 nucleotides match TRBD1. This CDR3 spans 13 amino acids. CDR1 is SNHLY, CDR2 FYNNEI, per germline. V was clipped by 9 bases and J by 5 bases; unmatched bases: 8. CDR3 nucleotides: TGTGCCAGTCCCTTACAGGGGAGAGATACGCAGTATTTT. It codes for CASPLQGRDTQYF.

The chain has TRBV19 and TRBJ1-4; TRBD1 is a possible D gene (6 bases). The CDR3 length is 12 residues. V lost 7 bases to trimming and J lost 11 bases, with 14 bases between them. From germline, CDR1 is LNHDA and CDR2 SQIVND (reference sequence). This chain's CDR3 is CASTSQGRKLFF. CDR3 nucleotides: TGTGCCAGTACCTCTCAGGGGCGCAAACTGTTTTTT.

This sequence joins TRBV6-5 and TRBJ2-7; 8 bases match TRBD1. CDR1 is MNHEY, CDR2 SVGAGI, per germline. V lost 0 bases to trimming and J lost 2 bases; unmatched junction nucleotides: 3. CDR3 size: 15 residues. The CDR3 DNA is TGTGCCAGCAGTTACTCCCCCAGGGGGCCCTACGAGCAGTACTTC. Translating it yields CASSYSPRGPYEQYF.

The chain is built from TRBV9 and TRBJ2-5; TRBD1 is a possible D gene (6 bases). The V end lost 6 bases, the J end lost 0 bases, and 12 bases lay between the germline ends. The CDR3 runs to 14 residues. The germline CDR1 and CDR2 sequences are SGDLS and YYNGEE. CDR3 nucleotides: TGTGCCAGCAACCCACAGGGCCACCAAGAGACCCAGTACTTC. Translation: CASNPQGHQETQYF.

The V and J genes are TRBV27 and TRBJ1-5, with D possibly matching TRBD1 (6 bases). Germline V CDR1 and CDR2: MNHEY, SMNVEV (reference sequence). Trimming took 4 bases from V and 0 from J, leaving 10 bases between them. This CDR3 has 15 residues. As DNA, the CDR3 is TGTGCCAGCAGTTCCTACAGGGATAGCAATCAGCCCCAGCATTTT. Translating gives CASSSYRDSNQPQHF.

The chain employs TRBV7-2 and TRBJ2-1, with TRBD1 identical over 8 bases. The trim removed 0 bases at V and 14 bases at J, leaving 6 bases unmatched. The germline V gene encodes CDR1 SGHTA and CDR2 FQGNSA. The CDR3 contains 13 residues. The CDR3 reads CASSLASTGEKFF. The DNA of the CDR3 is TGTGCCAGCAGCTTAGCGTCGACAGGGGAAAAGTTCTTC.

This rearrangement joins TRBV28 to TRBJ2-7, with a possible D match to TRBD1 (5 bases). The CDR3 loop spans 16 amino acids. V was trimmed by 5 bases and J by 7 bases, leaving 24 bases between them. CDR1 and CDR2 (germline): MDHEN, SYDVKM. The CDR3 nucleotides read TGTGCCAGCAGTACCGAAGCAGGGAAGTCTCGTCGGGAGCAGTACTTC. It encodes CASSTEAGKSRREQYF.